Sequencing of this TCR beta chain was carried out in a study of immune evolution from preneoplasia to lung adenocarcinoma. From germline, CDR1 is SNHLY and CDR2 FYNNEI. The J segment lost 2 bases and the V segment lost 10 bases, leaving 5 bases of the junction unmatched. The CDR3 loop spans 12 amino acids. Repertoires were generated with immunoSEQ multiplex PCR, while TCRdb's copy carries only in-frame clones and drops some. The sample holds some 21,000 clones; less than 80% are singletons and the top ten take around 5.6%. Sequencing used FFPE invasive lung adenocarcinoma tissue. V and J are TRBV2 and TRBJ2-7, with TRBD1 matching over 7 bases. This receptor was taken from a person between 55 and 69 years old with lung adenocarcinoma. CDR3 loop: CATGTEPYEQYF. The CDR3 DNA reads TGTGCCACCGGGACAGAGCCCTACGAGCAGTACTTC. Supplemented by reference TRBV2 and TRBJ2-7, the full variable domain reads EPEVTQTPSHQVTQMGQEVILRCVPISNHLYFYWYRQILGQKVEFLVSFYNNEISEKSEIFDDQFSVERPDGSNFTLKIRSTKLEDSAMYFCATGTEPYEQYFGPGTRLTVT.